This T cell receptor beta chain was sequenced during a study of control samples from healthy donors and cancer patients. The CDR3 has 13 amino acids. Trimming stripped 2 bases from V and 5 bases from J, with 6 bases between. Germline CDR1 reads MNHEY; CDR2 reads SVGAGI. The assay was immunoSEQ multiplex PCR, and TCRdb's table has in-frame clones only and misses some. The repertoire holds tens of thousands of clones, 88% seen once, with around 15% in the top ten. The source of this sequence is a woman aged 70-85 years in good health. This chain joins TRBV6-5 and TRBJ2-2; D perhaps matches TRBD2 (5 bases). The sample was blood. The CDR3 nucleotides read TGTGCCAGCAGTTACCCGGGAACCGGGGAGCTGTTTTTT. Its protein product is CASSYPGTGELFF.